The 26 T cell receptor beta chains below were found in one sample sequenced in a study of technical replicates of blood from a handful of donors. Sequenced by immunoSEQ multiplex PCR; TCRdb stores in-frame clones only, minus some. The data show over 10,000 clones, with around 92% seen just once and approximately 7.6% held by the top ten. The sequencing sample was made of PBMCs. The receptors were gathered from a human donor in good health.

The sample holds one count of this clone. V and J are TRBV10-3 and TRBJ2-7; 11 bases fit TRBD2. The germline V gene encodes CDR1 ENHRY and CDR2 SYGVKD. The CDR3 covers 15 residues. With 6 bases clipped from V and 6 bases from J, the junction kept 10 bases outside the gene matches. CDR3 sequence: CAISNQLAGDGEQYF. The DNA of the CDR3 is TGTGCCATCAGCAACCAACTAGCGGGAGATGGCGAGCAGTACTTC.

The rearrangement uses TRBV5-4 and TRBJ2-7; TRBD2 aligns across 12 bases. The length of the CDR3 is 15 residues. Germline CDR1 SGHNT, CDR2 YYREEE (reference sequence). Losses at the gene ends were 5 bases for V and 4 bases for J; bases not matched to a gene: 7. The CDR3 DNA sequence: TGTGCCAGCAGGCCGGGACTAGCGGGTGAATACGAGCAGTACTTC. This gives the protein CASRPGLAGEYEQYF.

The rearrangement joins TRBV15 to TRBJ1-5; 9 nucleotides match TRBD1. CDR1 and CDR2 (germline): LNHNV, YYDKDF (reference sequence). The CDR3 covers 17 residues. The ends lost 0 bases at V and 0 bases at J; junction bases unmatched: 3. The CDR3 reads CATSREMTGGSNQPQHF. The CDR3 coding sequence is TGTGCCACCAGCAGAGAGATGACAGGGGGTAGCAATCAGCCCCAGCATTTT.

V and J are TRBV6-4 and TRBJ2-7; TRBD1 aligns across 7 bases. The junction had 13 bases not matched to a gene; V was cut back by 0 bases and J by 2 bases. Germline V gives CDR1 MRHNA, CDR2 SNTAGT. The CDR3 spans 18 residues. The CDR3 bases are TGTGCCAGCAGTGACTCGAAGGTTGACAGGGTTGAGGCCTACGAGCAGTACTTC. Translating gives CASSDSKVDRVEAYEQYF.

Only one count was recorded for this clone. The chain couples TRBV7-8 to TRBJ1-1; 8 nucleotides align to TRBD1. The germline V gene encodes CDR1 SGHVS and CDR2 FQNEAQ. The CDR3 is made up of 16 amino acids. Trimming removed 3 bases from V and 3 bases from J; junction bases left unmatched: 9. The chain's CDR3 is CASSFDRGGSDTEAFF. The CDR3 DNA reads TGTGCCAGCAGCTTTGACAGGGGAGGTAGCGACACTGAAGCTTTCTTT.

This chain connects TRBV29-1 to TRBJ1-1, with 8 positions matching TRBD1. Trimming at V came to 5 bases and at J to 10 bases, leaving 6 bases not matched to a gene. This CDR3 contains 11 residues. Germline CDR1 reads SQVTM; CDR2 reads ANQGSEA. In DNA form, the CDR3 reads TGCAGCGTTTATGGACAGGGCCGAGCTTTCTTT. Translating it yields CSVYGQGRAFF.

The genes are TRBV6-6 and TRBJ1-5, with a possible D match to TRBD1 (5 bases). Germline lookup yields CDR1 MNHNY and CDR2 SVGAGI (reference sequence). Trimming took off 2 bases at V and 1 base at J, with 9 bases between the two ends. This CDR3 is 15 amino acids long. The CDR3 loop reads CASSYPQGSNQPQHF. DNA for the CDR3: TGTGCCAGCAGTTACCCGCAGGGCAGCAATCAGCCCCAGCATTTT.

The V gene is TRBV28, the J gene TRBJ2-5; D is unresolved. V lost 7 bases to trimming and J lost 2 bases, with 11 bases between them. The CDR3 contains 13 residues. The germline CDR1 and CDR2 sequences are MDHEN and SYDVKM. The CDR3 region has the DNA TGTGCCAGCAAAATTCACATACAAGAGACCCAGTACTTC. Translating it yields CASKIHIQETQYF.

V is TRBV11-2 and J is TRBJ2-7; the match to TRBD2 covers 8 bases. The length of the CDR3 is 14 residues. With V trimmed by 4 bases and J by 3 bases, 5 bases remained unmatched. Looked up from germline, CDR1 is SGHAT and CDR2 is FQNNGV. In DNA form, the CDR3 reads TGTGCCAGCAGCTCCACGAGCGGGAGCTACGAGCAGTACTTC. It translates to CASSSTSGSYEQYF.

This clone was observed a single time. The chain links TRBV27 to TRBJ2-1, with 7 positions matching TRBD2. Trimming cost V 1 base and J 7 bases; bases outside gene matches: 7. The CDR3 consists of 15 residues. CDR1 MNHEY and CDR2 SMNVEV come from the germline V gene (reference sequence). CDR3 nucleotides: TGTGCCAGCAGTTTATGGGGGGGAGGGTTGAATGAGCAGTTCTTC. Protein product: CASSLWGGGLNEQFF.

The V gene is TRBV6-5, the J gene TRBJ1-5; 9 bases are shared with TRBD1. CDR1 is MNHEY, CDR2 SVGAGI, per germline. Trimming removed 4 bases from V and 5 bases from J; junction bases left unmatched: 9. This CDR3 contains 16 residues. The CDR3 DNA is TGTGCCAGCAGTTCCAAAGACAGGGGGGTCGATCAGCCCCAGCATTTT. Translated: CASSSKDRGVDQPQHF.

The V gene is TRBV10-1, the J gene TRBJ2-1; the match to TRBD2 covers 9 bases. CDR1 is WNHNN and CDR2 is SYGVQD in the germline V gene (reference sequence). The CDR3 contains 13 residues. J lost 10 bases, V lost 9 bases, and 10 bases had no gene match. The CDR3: CASAGTSNGEQFF. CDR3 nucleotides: TGCGCCAGTGCGGGGACTAGCAACGGCGAGCAGTTCTTC.

The CDR3 reads CASSPPTSGRANEQFF. In DNA form, the CDR3 reads TGTGCCAGCAGCCCCCCGACTAGCGGGAGGGCCAATGAGCAGTTCTTC. The V and J genes are TRBV7-2 and TRBJ2-1, with TRBD2 matching over 14 bases. CDR3 size: 16 residues. The germline CDR1 and CDR2 sequences are SGHTA and FQGNSA. V gave up 5 bases and J gave up 6 bases; unmatched junction bases: 6.

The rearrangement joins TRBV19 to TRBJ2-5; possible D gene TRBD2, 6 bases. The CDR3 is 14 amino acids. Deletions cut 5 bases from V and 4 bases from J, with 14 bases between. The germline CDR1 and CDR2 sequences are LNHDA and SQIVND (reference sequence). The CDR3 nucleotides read TGTGCCAGTAGTCCCGGGGGATCGGGAGAGACCCAGTACTTC. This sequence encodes CASSPGGSGETQYF.

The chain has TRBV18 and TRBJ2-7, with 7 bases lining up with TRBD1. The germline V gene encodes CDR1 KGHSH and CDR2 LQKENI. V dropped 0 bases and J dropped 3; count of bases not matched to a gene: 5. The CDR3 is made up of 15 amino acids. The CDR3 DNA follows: TGTGCCAGCTCACCACCCTTCAGGGGGAACTACGAGCAGTACTTC. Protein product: CASSPPFRGNYEQYF.

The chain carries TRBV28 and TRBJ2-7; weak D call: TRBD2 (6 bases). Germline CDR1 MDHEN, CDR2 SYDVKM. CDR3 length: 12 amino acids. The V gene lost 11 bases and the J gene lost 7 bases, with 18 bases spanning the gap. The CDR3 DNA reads TGTGCCGTCCGCGGGGCTAGCAGGGAGCAGTACTTC. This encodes CAVRGASREQYF.

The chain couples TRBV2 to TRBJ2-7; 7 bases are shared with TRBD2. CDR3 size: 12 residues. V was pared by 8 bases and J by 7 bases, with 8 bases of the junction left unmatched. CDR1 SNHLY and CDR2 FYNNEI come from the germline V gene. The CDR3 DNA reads TGTGCCAGCGGGAGGGCCCCTCGGGAGCAGTACTTC. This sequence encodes CASGRAPREQYF.

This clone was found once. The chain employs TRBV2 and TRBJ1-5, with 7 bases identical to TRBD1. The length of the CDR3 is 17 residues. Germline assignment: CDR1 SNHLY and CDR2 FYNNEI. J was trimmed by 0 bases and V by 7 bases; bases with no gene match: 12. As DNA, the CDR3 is TGTGCCAGCACGGGGGCAGGGGGGTGGGGTAGCAATCAGCCCCAGCATTTT. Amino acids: CASTGAGGWGSNQPQHF.

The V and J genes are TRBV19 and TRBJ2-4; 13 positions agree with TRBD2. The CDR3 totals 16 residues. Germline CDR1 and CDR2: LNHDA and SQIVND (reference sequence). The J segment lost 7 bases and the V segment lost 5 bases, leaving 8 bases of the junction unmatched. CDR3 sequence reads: CASSLMTSGRRNIQYF. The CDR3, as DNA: TGTGCCAGTAGTCTGATGACTAGCGGGAGGAGGAACATTCAGTACTTC.

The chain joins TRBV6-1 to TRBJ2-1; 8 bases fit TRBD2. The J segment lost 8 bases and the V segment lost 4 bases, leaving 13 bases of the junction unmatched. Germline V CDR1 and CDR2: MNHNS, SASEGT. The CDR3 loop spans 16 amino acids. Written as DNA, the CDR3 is TGTGCCAGCAGTGCCCGAGGCATTAGCGGGAAGGATGAGCAGTTCTTC. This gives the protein CASSARGISGKDEQFF.

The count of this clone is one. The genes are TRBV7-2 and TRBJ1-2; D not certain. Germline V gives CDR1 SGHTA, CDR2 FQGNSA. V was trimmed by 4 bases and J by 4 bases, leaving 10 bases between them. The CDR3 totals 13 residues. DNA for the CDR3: TGTGCCAGCAGCTCGGGGTCCGGCTATGGCTACACCTTC. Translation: CASSSGSGYGYTF. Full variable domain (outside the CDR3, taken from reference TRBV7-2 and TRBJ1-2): GAGVSQSPSNKVTEKGKDVELRCDPISGHTALYWYRQSLGQGLEFLIYFQGNSAPDKSGLPSDRFSAERTGGSVSTLTIQRTQQEDSAVYLCASSSGSGYGYTFGSGTRLTVV.

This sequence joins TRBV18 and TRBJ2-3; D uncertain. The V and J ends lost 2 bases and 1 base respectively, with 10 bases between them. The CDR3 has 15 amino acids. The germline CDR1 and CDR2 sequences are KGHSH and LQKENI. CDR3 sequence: CASSPSAQGTDTQYF. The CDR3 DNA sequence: TGTGCCAGCTCACCATCGGCGCAGGGCACAGATACGCAGTATTTT.

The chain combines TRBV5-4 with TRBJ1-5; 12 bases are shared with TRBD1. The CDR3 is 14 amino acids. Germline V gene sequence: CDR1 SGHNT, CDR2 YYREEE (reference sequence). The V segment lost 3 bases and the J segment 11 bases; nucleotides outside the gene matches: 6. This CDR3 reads CASSSEGQGAAQHF. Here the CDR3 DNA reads TGTGCCAGCAGCTCGGAGGGACAGGGGGCAGCCCAGCATTTT.

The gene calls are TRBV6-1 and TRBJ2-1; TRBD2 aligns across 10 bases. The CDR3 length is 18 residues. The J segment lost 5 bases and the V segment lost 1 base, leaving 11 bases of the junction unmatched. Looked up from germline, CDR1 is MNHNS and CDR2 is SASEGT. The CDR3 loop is CASSEGLLTLAGDNEQFF. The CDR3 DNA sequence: TGTGCCAGCAGTGAAGGACTGCTTACCCTAGCGGGAGACAATGAGCAGTTCTTC.

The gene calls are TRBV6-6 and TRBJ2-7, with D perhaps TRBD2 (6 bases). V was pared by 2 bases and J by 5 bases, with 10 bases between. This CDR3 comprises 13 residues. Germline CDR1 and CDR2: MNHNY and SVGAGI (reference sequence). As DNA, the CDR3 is TGTGCCAGCAGTTACCCCGGCGGGGACGAGCAGTACTTC. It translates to CASSYPGGDEQYF.

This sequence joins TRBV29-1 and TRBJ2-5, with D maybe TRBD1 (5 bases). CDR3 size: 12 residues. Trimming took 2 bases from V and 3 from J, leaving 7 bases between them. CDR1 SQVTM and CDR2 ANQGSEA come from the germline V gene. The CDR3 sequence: CSVEKQEETQYF. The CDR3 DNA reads TGCAGCGTTGAAAAACAGGAAGAGACCCAGTACTTC.